The subject of this entry is one T cell receptor (beta chain). The antigen remains unidentified. The CDR3 extends over 18 amino acids. The germline gives CDR1 MDHEN, CDR2 SYDVKM. V lost 4 bases, J lost 3 bases, and 16 bases stayed unmatched. This specimen comes from a study of response to subunit inactivated influenza vaccine. Study-wide results and caveats: It was the authors' suggestion that each seasonal influenza vaccination recruits few new T cells.

One entry per CDR3 protein results from TCRdb running MiXCR on the RT-PCR reads. The sample shows around 790,000 distinct CDR3 sequences, around 20% of them seen only once. The receptor comes from a man aged 45 to 65 who received an inactivated influenza vaccine. The chain carries TRBV28 and TRBJ2-3, with TRBD2 identical over 7 bases. Source: PBMCs from blood, taken around 5 days after vaccination. The CDR3 region has the DNA TGTGCCAGCAGTTCCTACCTTCTGATGGCGGGAGATACAGATACGCAGTATTTT. Its protein product is CASSSYLLMAGDTDTQYF.